This entry lists 18 T cell receptor beta chains sequenced from one sample in a study of PD-1 blockade in classical Hodgkin lymphoma. Indicated time point: cycle 4 day 1 (C4D1), after about 6 weeks of nivolumab. Relapses following autologous stem cell transplantation were seen in all patients, with brentuximab vedotin exposure varying. Produced via immunoSEQ multiplex PCR; TCRdb's table is partial and in-frame only. The sample lists over 80,000 clones, roughly 73% occurring once. The sample here was peripheral blood mononuclear cells (PBMCs), taken before the fourth cycle of nivolumab. These receptors were taken from a human donor with classical Hodgkin lymphoma.

The chain is built from TRBV13 and TRBJ2-1; 8 nucleotides agree with TRBD2. V lost 4 bases to trimming and J lost 6 bases; unmatched junction nucleotides: 11. CDR3 length equals 16 residues. Germline V lookup: CDR1 PRHDT, CDR2 FYEKMQ (reference sequence). CDR3 DNA sequence: TGTGCCAGCAGCTCCCCCCGGGGGGGCCGAAGCAATGAGCAGTTCTTC. Translation: CASSSPRGGRSNEQFF.

The chain combines TRBV6-1 with TRBJ1-5; 7 bases map to TRBD1. Germline trimming cut 6 bases from V and 7 bases from J; bases unmatched to any gene: 6. CDR1 and CDR2 from the germline V gene are MNHNS and SASEGT. The CDR3 has 13 residues. The CDR3 nucleotides read TGTGCCAGCAGGAACAGGGGAGGGCAGCCCCAGCATTTT. As protein: CASRNRGGQPQHF.

This clone has more than one count but fewer than ten. V gene TRBV6-6 combines with J gene TRBJ2-6; perhaps TRBD2 as D (6 bases). The CDR3 totals 16 residues. Trimming pared 7 bases from V and 0 bases from J, leaving 13 bases between. Germline CDR1 reads MNHNY; CDR2 reads SVGAGI (reference sequence). The CDR3 DNA follows: TGTGCCAGCAACCCGGGACTGGGCTCTGGGGCCAACGTCCTGACTTTC. Its protein product is CASNPGLGSGANVLTF.

CDR3 region: CASSLGTGVPYEQYF. The CDR3 DNA reads TGTGCCAGCAGCTTAGGGACAGGTGTCCCCTACGAGCAGTACTTC. The V call is TRBV7-9, the J call TRBJ2-7, with 7 bases that match TRBD1. The ends lost 1 base at V and 2 bases at J; junction bases unmatched: 5. This CDR3 has 15 residues. Germline V CDR1 and CDR2: SEHNR, FQNEAQ (reference sequence).

This chain connects TRBV6-1 to TRBJ2-3, with D perhaps TRBD1 or TRBD2 (6 bases each). From germline, CDR1 is MNHNS and CDR2 SASEGT. The V gene lost 1 base and the J gene lost 6 bases, with 11 bases spanning the gap. The CDR3 loop spans 14 amino acids. The CDR3 nucleotides are TGTGCCAGCAGTGAAGAGGGGGGACCGGATACGCAGTATTTT. Residues: CASSEEGGPDTQYF.

The sample holds one count of this clone. J is TRBJ1-5 and V is TRBV4-1; unclear D gene. Germline V gene sequence: CDR1 MGHRA, CDR2 YSYEKL. V was trimmed by 0 bases and J by 3 bases, leaving 9 bases between them. The CDR3 spans 15 residues. The CDR3 loop is CASSQDLQFNQPQHF. The CDR3 DNA reads TGCGCCAGCAGCCAAGATCTCCAGTTCAATCAGCCCCAGCATTTT.

V and J are TRBV5-4 and TRBJ2-5; 7 nucleotides match TRBD2. Germline CDR1 reads SGHNT; CDR2 reads YYREEE (reference sequence). CDR3 length: 15 residues. V was clipped by 4 bases and J by 4 bases; unmatched bases: 10. CDR3 sequence reads: CASSLRREEGETQYF. DNA for the CDR3: TGTGCCAGCAGCCTCCGACGGGAGGAGGGAGAGACCCAGTACTTC. Combining the CDR3 with reference TRBV5-4 and TRBJ2-5 gives the whole variable domain ETGVTQSPTHLIKTRGQQVTLRCSSQSGHNTVSWYQQALGQGPQFIFQYYREEENGRGNFPPRFSGLQFPNYSSELNVNALELDDSALYLCASSLRREEGETQYFGPGTRLLVL.

The genes are TRBV5-4 and TRBJ2-3; 9 positions agree with TRBD1. Looked up from germline, CDR1 is SGHNT and CDR2 is YYREEE (reference sequence). The length of the CDR3 is 16 residues. Trimming removed 3 bases from V and 2 bases from J; junction bases left unmatched: 7. CDR3 DNA: TGTGCCAGCAGCTACGCGGGACAGGGTCCCACAGATACGCAGTATTTT. It is translated as CASSYAGQGPTDTQYF.

The rearrangement uses TRBV6-5 and TRBJ1-2, with 7 bases matching TRBD1. The trim removed 3 bases at V and 10 bases at J, leaving 11 bases unmatched. The CDR3 runs to 14 residues. Germline loops: CDR1 MNHEY, CDR2 SVGAGI. The CDR3 region is CASSYSDRVGVYTF. CDR3 sequence (DNA): TGTGCCAGCAGTTATTCAGACAGGGTAGGGGTCTACACCTTC.

The V and J genes are TRBV7-9 and TRBJ1-3; tentatively, D is TRBD1 (5 bases). The CDR3 length is 13 residues. Trimming removed 8 bases from V and 3 bases from J, with 11 bases in between. The germline V gene has CDR1 SEHNR and CDR2 FQNEAQ (reference sequence). The CDR3 DNA is TGTGCCAGCGGTCTGGGGGTTGGAAACACCATATATTTT. Translation gives CASGLGVGNTIYF.

This rearrangement joins TRBV6-1 to TRBJ2-3; D remains ambiguous. CDR3 length: 13 amino acids. Trimming removed 2 bases from V and 2 bases from J, with 5 bases in between. Germline lookup yields CDR1 MNHNS and CDR2 SASEGT. CDR3 in amino acids: CASSELITDTQYF. In nucleotides, the CDR3 is TGTGCCAGCAGTGAACTAATCACAGATACGCAGTATTTT.

The chain employs TRBV6-6 and TRBJ2-7; 7 bases match TRBD1. The V gene end was trimmed by 6 bases and the J gene end by 0 bases; junction bases not matched to a gene: 2. CDR3 size: 13 residues. Germline CDR1 MNHNY, CDR2 SVGAGI (reference sequence). The CDR3 DNA is TGTGCCAGCAGGACAGGGACCTCCTACGAGCAGTACTTC. It is translated as CASRTGTSYEQYF.

The rearrangement uses TRBV28 and TRBJ1-5; 7 nucleotides line up with TRBD1. CDR3 length equals 18 residues. The V gene's germline CDR1 is MDHEN and CDR2 SYDVKM. The V gene end was trimmed by 5 bases and the J gene end by 7 bases; junction bases not matched to a gene: 20. The CDR3 region has the DNA TGTGCCAGCAGTCCCCGCCTAACCCGACAGGGTCTACGCCAGCCCCAGCATTTT. It is translated as CASSPRLTRQGLRQPQHF. Drawing the rest from reference TRBV28 and TRBJ1-5, the complete variable domain is DVKVTQSSRYLVKRTGEKVFLECVQDMDHENMFWYRQDPGLGLRLIYFSYDVKMKEKGDIPEGYSVSREKKERFSLILESASTNQTSMYLCASSPRLTRQGLRQPQHFGDGTRLSIL.

The chain carries TRBV11-2 and TRBJ2-3, with D possibly TRBD1 on 5 matching bases. Between the trimmed V and J ends, which lost 1 base and 0 bases, there was a span of 14 bases. The germline CDR1 and CDR2 sequences are SGHAT and FQNNGV. This CDR3 comprises 17 residues. For the CDR3, the DNA is TGTGCCAGCAGCTTAGGTAGGGGCATCGGGAGCACAGATACGCAGTATTTT. Translation gives CASSLGRGIGSTDTQYF.

The V gene is TRBV11-3, the J gene TRBJ2-2; 8 bases line up with TRBD2. Germline lookup yields CDR1 SGHNT and CDR2 YENEEA. This CDR3 region has 16 residues. Trimming took 1 base from V and 5 from J; bases not matched to a gene: 6. CDR3 amino acids: CASSLVLGLVTGELFF. The CDR3, as DNA: TGTGCCAGCAGCTTAGTCCTGGGACTAGTTACCGGGGAGCTGTTTTTT.

This chain links TRBV6-6 with TRBJ2-3, with no clear D. CDR1 MNHNY and CDR2 SVGAGI come from the germline V gene (reference sequence). V lost 5 bases and J lost 0, with 12 bases in between. The CDR3 extends over 15 amino acids. The CDR3, as DNA: TGTGCCAGCAGTCCCCGACGAACTAGCACAGATACGCAGTATTTT. This translates into CASSPRRTSTDTQYF.

The chain recombines TRBV7-2 with TRBJ2-7, with 13 bases fitting TRBD2. J gave up 2 bases and V 2 bases, and 6 bases lay outside the gene matches. From germline, CDR1 is SGHTA and CDR2 FQGNSA. CDR3 length equals 17 residues. CDR3 DNA sequence: TGTGCCAGCAGCTTATACGGGACTAGCGGGGTTCCCTACGAGCAGTACTTC. Encoded protein: CASSLYGTSGVPYEQYF. Looking up the rest from reference TRBV7-2 and TRBJ2-7 gives the full variable domain: GAGVSQSPSNKVTEKGKDVELRCDPISGHTALYWYRQSLGQGLEFLIYFQGNSAPDKSGLPSDRFSAERTGGSVSTLTIQRTQQEDSAVYLCASSLYGTSGVPYEQYFGPGTRLTVT.

The chain recombines TRBV4-2 with TRBJ1-4; the D gene is possibly TRBD1 (5 bases). The CDR3 length is 17 residues. V was clipped by 1 base and J by 7 bases, with 19 bases between them. CDR1 and CDR2 from the germline V gene are LGHNA and YNFKEQ. This chain's CDR3 is CASSQASGTQGREKLFF. CDR3 bases: TGTGCCAGCAGCCAAGCATCCGGGACCCAAGGGCGTGAAAAACTGTTTTTT.